The clone carrying this T cell receptor (beta chain) was recorded at least ten times. Antigen unknown. TCRdb reprocessed the reads via MiXCR and lists one record per CDR3 protein. Of roughly 110,000 distinct CDR3 sequences listed, about 9.5% were seen once; the top ten hold roughly 29%. The sample is drawn from a study of T cell repertoires in cytomegalovirus infection. The junction had 21 bases not matched to a gene; V was cut back by 8 bases and J by 4 bases. CDR1 MDHEN and CDR2 SYDVKM come from the germline V gene. The CDR3 is 18 amino acids. Sample: PBMCs, sequenced either directly or after in vitro stimulation (not recorded which). The sequence was obtained from a human donor in good health (CMV status not recorded). Some clones in this sample may be carry-over from other donors' samples. This sequence joins TRBV28 and TRBJ1-2, with 8 bases lining up with TRBD1. The CDR3 DNA reads as TGTGCCAGCCGACCCCCCTTAACAGGGGGTGCCATCGGCTATGGCTACACCTTC. Amino acids: CASRPPLTGGAIGYGYTF.